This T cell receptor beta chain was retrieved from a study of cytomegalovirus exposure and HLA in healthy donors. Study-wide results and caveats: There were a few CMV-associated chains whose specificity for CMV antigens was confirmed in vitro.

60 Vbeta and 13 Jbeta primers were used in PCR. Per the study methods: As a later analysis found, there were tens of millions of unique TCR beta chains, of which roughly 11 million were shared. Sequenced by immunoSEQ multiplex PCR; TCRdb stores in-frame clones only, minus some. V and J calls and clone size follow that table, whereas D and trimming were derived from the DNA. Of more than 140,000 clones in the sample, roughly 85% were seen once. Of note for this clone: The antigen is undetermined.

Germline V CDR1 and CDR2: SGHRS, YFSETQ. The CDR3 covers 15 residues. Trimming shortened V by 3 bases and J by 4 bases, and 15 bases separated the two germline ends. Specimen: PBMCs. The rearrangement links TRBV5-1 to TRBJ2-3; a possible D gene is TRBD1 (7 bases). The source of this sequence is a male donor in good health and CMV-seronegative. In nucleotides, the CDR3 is TGCGCCAGCAGCTCTACAACCAGGGGGGCAGATACGCAGTATTTT. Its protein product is CASSSTTRGADTQYF.